This T cell receptor beta chain was sequenced during a study of T cells after yellow fever vaccination. This clonotype turned up a few times. V was pared by 9 bases and J by 7 bases, with 22 bases between. Germline CDR1 and CDR2: MNHEY and SVGAGI. This CDR3 has 15 residues. TCRdb reprocessed the 5' RACE reads with MiXCR, giving one entry per CDR3 protein. The table has 100,000 to 150,000 distinct CDR3 sequences, roughly 15% seen once. Sequencing was performed on CD8+ T cells sorted from PBMCs, taken 5 days after the yellow fever booster vaccination. The gene calls are TRBV6-5 and TRBJ2-1; maybe TRBD2 (7 bases). The TCR originated in a man aged 18 to 35 who received the YFV17D yellow fever vaccine. CDR3 loop: CASGVGGAMSNEQFF. The CDR3, as DNA: TGTGCCAGTGGGGTGGGGGGGGCGATGAGTAATGAGCAGTTCTTC.